The rows below give T cell receptor beta chains drawn from one sample of a study of cytomegalovirus exposure and HLA in healthy donors. Sequenced by immunoSEQ multiplex PCR; TCRdb stores in-frame clones only, minus some. This table has 100,000 to 150,000 clones, roughly 80% appearing once. The sample comprised PBMCs. The receptors stem from a female donor in good health and CMV-seronegative. CDR3s include the opening cysteine and the closing phenylalanine or tryptophan. The order of the fields is D gene, clone size, J gene, V gene, CDR3 protein, CDR3 DNA. A D gene is named only where the DNA matches it firmly. A row's size may be missing; if present it is once, few, many or a size class.

>-|-|TRBJ2-1|TRBV5-4
CASSLAAVSEQFF
TGTGCCAGCAGCTTGGCCGCGGTATCGGAGCAGTTCTTC
>-|-|TRBJ1-1|TRBV5-1
CASSDTATNTEAFF
TGCGCCAGCAGCGACACCGCAACGAACACTGAAGCTTTCTTT
>TRBD2|-|TRBJ2-3|TRBV7-2
CASSSGLAGDTQYF
TGTGCCAGCAGCTCCGGACTAGCGGGAGATACGCAGTATTTT
>-|-|TRBJ2-5|TRBV2
CASSRGQETQYF
TGTGCCAGCAGTCGGGGCCAAGAGACCCAGTACTTC
>TRBD2|-|TRBJ2-3|TRBV28
CASSLGIAGVPDTQYF
TGTGCCAGCAGTTTGGGGATAGCGGGAGTTCCAGATACGCAGTATTTT
>-|-|TRBJ1-4|TRBV7-2
CASSLAIGRDEKLFF
TGTGCCAGCAGCTTAGCGATCGGCAGGGATGAAAAACTGTTTTTT
>TRBD2|-|TRBJ2-2|TRBV19
CASSTWTSGRPGTGELFF
TGTGCCAGTAGTACTTGGACTAGCGGGAGGCCTGGCACCGGGGAGCTGTTTTTT
>-|once|TRBJ1-4|TRBV28
CASSLFRGGEKLFF
TGTGCCAGCAGTTTATTCCGGGGAGGGGAAAAACTGTTTTTT
>-|-|TRBJ1-3|TRBV28
CASSFNRKTGNTIYF
TGTGCCAGCAGTTTTAACAGGAAGACTGGAAACACCATATATTTT
>TRBD1|-|TRBJ1-5|TRBV28
CASRAGTGGNQPQHF
TGTGCCAGCAGGGCCGGGACAGGGGGCAATCAGCCCCAGCATTTT
>TRBD2|-|TRBJ2-3|TRBV15
CATSRDLSGRALVSTDTQYF
TGTGCCACCAGCAGAGATCTTAGCGGGAGGGCCCTAGTTAGCACAGATACGCAGTATTTT
>TRBD1|-|TRBJ1-1|TRBV4-1
CASSPGPQGRFEAFF
TGCGCCAGCAGCCCAGGGCCACAGGGGCGGTTTGAAGCTTTCTTT
>TRBD2|-|TRBJ2-7|TRBV28
CASRFRLAGPSSGEQYF
TGTGCCAGCAGATTCAGACTAGCGGGACCCTCTTCGGGCGAGCAGTACTTC
>-|few|TRBJ2-7|TRBV5-6
CASNRRTGDYEQYF
TGTGCCAGCAATCGTCGGACTGGAGACTACGAGCAGTACTTC
>TRBD1|once|TRBJ2-1|TRBV2
CASSGDRDIDNEQFF
TGTGCCAGCAGTGGGGACAGAGATATCGACAATGAGCAGTTCTTC
>TRBD1|-|TRBJ1-1|TRBV6-5
CASRAGQGAFEAFF
TGTGCCAGCAGGGCCGGGCAGGGGGCTTTTGAAGCTTTCTTT
>-|few|TRBJ1-5|TRBV18
CASSPQGPGYQPQHF
TGTGCCAGCTCACCACAGGGGCCGGGTTATCAGCCCCAGCATTTT
>-|-|TRBJ1-4|TRBV27
CASGLQGGREKLFF
TGTGCCAGCGGCTTACAGGGTGGAAGGGAAAAACTGTTTTTT
>-|-|TRBJ2-3|TRBV4-3
CASSQEWERDDTQYF
TGCGCCAGCAGCCAAGAGTGGGAGAGGGATGATACGCAGTATTTT
>-|-|TRBJ2-1|TRBV30
CAWARDTRYNEQFF
TGTGCCTGGGCCCGGGACACAAGATACAATGAGCAGTTCTTC
>-|-|TRBJ1-1|TRBV25-1
CASSEQGQNTEAFF
TGTGCCAGCAGTGAACAGGGACAGAACACTGAAGCTTTCTTT
>TRBD1|-|TRBJ1-1|TRBV6-6
CATGRTGMAEAFF
TGTGCCACCGGTCGGACAGGGATGGCTGAAGCTTTCTTT
>TRBD1|-|TRBJ1-6|TRBV7-2
CASSFLLQGYNSPLHF
TGTGCCAGCAGCTTCCTACTACAGGGGTATAATTCACCCCTCCACTTT
>-|-|TRBJ2-2|TRBV7-2
CASSLRLNTGELFF
TGTGCAAGCAGCTTGCGCTTGAACACCGGGGAGCTGTTTTTT
>TRBD1|once|TRBJ2-2|TRBV29-1
CSGGTGDTGELFF
TGCAGCGGCGGAACAGGGGACACCGGGGAGCTGTTTTTT